This T cell receptor (beta chain) was captured by sequencing in a study of T cells in women clearing cervical HPV infection. Points from the study as a whole: T-cell numbers per sample were unknown and may explain richness differences.

HPV was found by MY09/MY11 PCR and dot-blot genotyping. Generated by immunoSEQ multiplex PCR, the TCRdb table keeps only in-frame clones and is missing some. The sample has approximately 30,000 clones. Note on this clone: Its antigen is still unknown.

This sequence was found in a woman between 18 and 69 years old with a cervical HPV16 infection that either progressed to CIN3+ or cleared (not recorded which). The sample taken for sequencing was blood buffy coat.

CDR3 sequence: CSARGGGAGSSYEQYF. Partial CDR3 DNA: TGCAGTGCTAGAGGGGGTGGGGCAGGGAGCTCCTACGAG. The chain is built from TRBV20-1 and TRBJ2-7; D may match TRBD1 or TRBD2 (5 bases each). The CDR3 end lies 3 residues beyond the end of the read and is filled in from the germline J gene. The germline V and J ends were trimmed by 1 base and 0 bases, with 16 bases remaining between them. CDR1 DFQATT and CDR2 SNEGSKA come from the germline V gene (reference sequence). This CDR3 has 16 amino acids.